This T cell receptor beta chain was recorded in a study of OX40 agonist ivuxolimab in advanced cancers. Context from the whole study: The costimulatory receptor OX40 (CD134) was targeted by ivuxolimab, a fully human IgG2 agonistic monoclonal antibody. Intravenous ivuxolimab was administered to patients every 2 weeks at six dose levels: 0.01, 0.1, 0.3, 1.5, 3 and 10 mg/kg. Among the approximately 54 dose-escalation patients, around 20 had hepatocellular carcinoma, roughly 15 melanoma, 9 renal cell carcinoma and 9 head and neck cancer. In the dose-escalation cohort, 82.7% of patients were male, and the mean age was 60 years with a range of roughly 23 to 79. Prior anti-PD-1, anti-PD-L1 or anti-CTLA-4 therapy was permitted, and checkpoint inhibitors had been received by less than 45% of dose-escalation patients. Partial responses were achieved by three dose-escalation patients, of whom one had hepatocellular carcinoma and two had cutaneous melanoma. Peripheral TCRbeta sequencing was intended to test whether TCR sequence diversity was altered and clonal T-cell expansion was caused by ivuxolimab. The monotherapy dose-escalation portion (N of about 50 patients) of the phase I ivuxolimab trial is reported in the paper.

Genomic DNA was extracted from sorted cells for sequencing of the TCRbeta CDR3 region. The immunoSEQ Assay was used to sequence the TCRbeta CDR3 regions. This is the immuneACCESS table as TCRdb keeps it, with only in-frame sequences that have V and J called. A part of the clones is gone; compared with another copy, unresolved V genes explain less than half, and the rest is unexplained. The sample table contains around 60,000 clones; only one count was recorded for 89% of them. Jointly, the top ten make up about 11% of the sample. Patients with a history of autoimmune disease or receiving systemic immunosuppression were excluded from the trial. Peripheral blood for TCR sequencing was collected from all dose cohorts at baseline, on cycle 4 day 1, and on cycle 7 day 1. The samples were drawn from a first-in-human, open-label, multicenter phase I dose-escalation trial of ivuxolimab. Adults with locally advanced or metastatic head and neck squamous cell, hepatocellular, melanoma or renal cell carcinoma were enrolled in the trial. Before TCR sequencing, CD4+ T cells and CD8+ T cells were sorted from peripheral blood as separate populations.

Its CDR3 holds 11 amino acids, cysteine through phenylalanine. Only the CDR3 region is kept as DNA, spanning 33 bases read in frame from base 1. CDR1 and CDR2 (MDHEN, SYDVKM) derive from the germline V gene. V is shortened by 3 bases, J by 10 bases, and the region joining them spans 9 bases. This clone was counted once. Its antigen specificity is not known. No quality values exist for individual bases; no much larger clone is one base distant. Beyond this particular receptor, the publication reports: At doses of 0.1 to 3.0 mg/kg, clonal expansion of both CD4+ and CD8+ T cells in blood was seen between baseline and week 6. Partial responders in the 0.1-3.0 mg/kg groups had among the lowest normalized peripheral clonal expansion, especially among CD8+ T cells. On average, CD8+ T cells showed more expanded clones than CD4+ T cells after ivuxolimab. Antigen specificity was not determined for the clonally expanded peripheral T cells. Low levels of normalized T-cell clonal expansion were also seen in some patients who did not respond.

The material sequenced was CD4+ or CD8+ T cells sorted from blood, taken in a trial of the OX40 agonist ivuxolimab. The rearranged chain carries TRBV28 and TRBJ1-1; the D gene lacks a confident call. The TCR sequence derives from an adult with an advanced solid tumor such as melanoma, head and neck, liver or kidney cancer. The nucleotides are TGTGCCAGCAGTTTTTCAAGGCGAGCTTTCTTT. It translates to CASSFSRRAFF.